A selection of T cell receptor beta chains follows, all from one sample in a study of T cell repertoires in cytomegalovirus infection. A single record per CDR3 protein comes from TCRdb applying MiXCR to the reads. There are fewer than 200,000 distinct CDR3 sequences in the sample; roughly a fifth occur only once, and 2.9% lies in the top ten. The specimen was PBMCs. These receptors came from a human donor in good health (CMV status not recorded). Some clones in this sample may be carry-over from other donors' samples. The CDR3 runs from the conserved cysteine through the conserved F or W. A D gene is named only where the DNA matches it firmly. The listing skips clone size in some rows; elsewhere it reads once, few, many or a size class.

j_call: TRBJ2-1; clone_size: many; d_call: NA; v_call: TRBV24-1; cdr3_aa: CATSDRLGSAYNEQFF; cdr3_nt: TGTGCCACCAGTGACCGTTTGGGCTCGGCCTACAATGAGCAGTTCTTC
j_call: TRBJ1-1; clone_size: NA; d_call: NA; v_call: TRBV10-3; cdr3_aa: CAISTGHEAFF; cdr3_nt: TGTGCCATCAGTACAGGGCACGAAGCTTTCTTT
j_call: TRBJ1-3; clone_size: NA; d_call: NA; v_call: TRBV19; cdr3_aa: CASSRHGSEVGTIYF; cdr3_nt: TGTGCCAGTAGTCGACACGGCTCGGAGGTTGGCACCATATATTTT
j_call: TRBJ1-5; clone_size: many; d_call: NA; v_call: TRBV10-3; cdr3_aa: CAISEPPDQPQHF; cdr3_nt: TGTGCCATCAGTGAGCCACCCGATCAGCCCCAGCATTTT
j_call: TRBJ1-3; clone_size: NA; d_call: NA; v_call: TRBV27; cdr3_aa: CASSSIDGNTIYF; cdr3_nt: TGTGCCAGCAGTTCGATAGATGGAAACACCATATATTTT
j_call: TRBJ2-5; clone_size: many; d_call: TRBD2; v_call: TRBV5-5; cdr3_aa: CASSWGSGRDETQYF; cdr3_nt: TGTGCCAGCAGCTGGGGATCAGGGAGGGATGAGACCCAGTACTTC
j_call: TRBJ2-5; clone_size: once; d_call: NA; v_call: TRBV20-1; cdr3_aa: CSARPGGETQYF; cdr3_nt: TGCAGTGCTCGTCCTGGGGGAGAGACCCAGTACTTC
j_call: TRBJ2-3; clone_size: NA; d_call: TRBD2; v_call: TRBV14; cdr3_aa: CASSRLAGTDTQYF; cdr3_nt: TGTGCCAGCAGCCGCCTAGCGGGGACAGATACGCAGTATTTT
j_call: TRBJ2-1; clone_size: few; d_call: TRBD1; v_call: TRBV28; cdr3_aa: CASRRTGANEQFF; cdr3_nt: TGTGCCAGCAGGAGGACAGGGGCCAATGAGCAGTTCTTC
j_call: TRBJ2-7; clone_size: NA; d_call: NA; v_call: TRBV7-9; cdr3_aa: CASSSHVYEPYEQYF; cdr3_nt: TGTGCCAGCAGCTCCCACGTTTATGAACCCTACGAGCAGTACTTC
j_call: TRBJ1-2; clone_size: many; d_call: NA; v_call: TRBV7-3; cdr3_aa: CASSPLRVVDGYTF; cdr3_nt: TGTGCCAGCAGCCCCCTCAGGGTGGTAGATGGCTACACCTTC
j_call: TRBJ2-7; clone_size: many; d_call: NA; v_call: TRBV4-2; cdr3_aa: CASSQRAGDSGYEQYF; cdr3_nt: TGTGCCAGCAGCCAGAGAGCTGGGGATTCCGGCTACGAGCAGTACTTC
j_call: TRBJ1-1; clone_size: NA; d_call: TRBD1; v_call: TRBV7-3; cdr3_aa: CASSLTLGTGSLMNTEAFF; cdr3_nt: TGTGCCAGCAGCTTGACCCTTGGGACAGGATCCCTCATGAACACTGAAGCTTTCTTT
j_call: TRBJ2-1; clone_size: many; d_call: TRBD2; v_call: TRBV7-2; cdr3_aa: CASSPGLTYNEQFF; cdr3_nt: TGTGCCAGCAGCCCGGGACTAACCTACAATGAGCAGTTCTTC
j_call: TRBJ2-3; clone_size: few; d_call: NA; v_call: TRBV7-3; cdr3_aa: CASSSRGGFTDTQYF; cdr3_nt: TGTGCCAGCAGCTCCAGGGGGGGGTTCACAGATACGCAGTATTTT
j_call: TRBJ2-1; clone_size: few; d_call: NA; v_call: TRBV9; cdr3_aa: CASSTPGGSVNEQFF; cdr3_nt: TGTGCCAGCAGCACACCCGGGGGTTCGGTCAATGAGCAGTTCTTC
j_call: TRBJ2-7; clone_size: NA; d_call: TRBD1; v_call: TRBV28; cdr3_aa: CASRTGQFYEQYF; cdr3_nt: TGTGCCAGCAGAACGGGACAGTTCTACGAGCAGTACTTC
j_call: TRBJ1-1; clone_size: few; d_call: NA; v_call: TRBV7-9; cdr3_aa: CASRRKTGLDEAFF; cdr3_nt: TGTGCCAGCAGACGAAAGACAGGACTAGATGAAGCTTTCTTT
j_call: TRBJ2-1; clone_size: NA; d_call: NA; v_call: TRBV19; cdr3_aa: CASSIRTDYNEQFF; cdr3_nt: TGTGCCAGTAGTATACGGACAGACTACAATGAGCAGTTCTTC
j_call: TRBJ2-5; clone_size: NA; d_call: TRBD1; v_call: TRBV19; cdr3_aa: CASSPKRTGRETQYF; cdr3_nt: TGTGCCAGTAGCCCCAAACGGACAGGGAGGGAGACCCAGTACTTC
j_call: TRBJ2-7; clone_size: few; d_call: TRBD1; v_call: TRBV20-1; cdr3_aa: CSAASWGQGGYEQYF; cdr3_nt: TGCAGTGCTGCCTCCTGGGGACAGGGTGGCTACGAGCAGTACTTC
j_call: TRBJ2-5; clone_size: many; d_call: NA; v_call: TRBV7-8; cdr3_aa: CASSSFDVGILTQYF; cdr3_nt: TGTGCCAGCAGCTCCTTCGACGTGGGGATTTTGACCCAGTACTTC
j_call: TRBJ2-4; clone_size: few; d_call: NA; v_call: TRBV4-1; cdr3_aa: CASSQDGTSLAKNIQYF; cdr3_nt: TGCGCCAGCAGCCAAGATGGGACATCGCTAGCCAAAAACATTCAGTACTTC
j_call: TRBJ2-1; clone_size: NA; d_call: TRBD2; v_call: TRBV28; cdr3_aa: CASSLWETSGRARSYNEQFF; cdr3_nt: TGTGCCAGCAGTTTATGGGAGACTAGCGGGAGGGCCCGCTCCTACAATGAGCAGTTCTTC
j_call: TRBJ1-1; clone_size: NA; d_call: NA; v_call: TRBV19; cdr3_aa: CASSRVTQNTEAFF; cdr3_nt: TGTGCCAGTAGTAGGGTGACCCAGAACACTGAAGCTTTCTTT
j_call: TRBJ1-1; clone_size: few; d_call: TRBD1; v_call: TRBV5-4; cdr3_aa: CASSPGTGGNTEAFF; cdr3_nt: TGTGCCAGCAGCCCCGGGACAGGGGGGAACACTGAAGCTTTCTTT
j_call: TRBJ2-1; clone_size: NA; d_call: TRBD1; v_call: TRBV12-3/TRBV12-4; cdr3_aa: CASSFDRGFYNEQFF; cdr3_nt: TGTGCCAGCAGTTTTGACAGGGGGTTTTACAATGAGCAGTTCTTC
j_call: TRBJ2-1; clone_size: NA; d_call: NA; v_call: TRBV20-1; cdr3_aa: CSARVVRGLNEQFF; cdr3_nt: TGCAGTGCTAGAGTTGTCAGGGGTCTCAATGAGCAGTTCTTC
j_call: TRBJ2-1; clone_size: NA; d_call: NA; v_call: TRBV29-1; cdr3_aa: CSAVLARYEQFF; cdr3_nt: TGCAGCGCGGTACTAGCCCGCTATGAGCAGTTCTTC
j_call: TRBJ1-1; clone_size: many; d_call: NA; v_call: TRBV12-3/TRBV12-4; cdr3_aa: CASSPLLREAFF; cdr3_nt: TGTGCCAGCAGTCCCCTTTTGAGGGAAGCTTTCTTT
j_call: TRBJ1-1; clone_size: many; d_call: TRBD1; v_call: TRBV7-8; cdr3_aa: CASSLQGENTEAFF; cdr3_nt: TGTGCCAGCAGCTTACAGGGGGAGAACACTGAAGCTTTCTTT
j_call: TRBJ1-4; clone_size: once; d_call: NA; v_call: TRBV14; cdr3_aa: CASSQTLYEKLFF; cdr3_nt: TGTGCCAGCAGCCAAACCCTCTATGAAAAACTGTTTTTT
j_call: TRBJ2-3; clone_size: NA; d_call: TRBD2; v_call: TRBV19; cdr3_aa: CASSMTSGGTDTQYF; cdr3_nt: TGTGCCAGTAGTATGACTAGCGGGGGCACAGATACGCAGTATTTT
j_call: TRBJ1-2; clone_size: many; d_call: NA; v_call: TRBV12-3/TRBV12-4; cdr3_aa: CASRNQGGGYTF; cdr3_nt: TGTGCCAGCAGAAATCAGGGCGGTGGCTACACCTTC
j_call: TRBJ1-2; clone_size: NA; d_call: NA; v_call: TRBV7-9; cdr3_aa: CASSLDFTRGPVVGYTF; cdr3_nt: TGTGCCAGCAGCTTAGATTTCACGAGGGGCCCAGTGGTTGGCTACACCTTC
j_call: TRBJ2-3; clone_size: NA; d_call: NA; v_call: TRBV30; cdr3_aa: CAWNAGTTRTDTQYF; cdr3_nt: TGTGCCTGGAATGCCGGAACCACCCGCACAGATACGCAGTATTTT
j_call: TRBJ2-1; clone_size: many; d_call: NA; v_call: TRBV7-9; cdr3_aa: CASSLNRGLFFYEQFF; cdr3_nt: TGTGCCAGCAGCTTAAATCGGGGCCTTTTTTTCTATGAGCAGTTCTTC
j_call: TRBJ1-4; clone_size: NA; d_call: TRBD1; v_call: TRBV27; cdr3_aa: CASSTQGAANEKLFF; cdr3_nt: TGTGCCAGCAGCACCCAGGGGGCGGCTAATGAAAAACTGTTTTTT
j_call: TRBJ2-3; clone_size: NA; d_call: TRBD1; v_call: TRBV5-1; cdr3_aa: CASSLSGQAQYF; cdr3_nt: TGCGCCAGCAGCTTGTCTGGACAGGCGCAGTATTTT
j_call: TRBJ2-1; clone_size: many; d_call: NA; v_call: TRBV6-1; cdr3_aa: CASSEAGGSISYNEQFF; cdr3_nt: TGTGCCAGCAGTGAAGCGGGGGGCTCGATCTCCTACAATGAGCAGTTCTTC
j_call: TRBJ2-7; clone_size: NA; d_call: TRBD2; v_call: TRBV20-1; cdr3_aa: CSARDASGKAYEQYF; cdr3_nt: TGCAGTGCTAGAGATGCTAGCGGGAAAGCCTACGAGCAGTACTTC
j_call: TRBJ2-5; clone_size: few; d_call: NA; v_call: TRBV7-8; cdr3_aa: CASSFPDTRETQYF; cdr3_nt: TGTGCCAGCAGCTTCCCGGACACTCGGGAGACCCAGTACTTC
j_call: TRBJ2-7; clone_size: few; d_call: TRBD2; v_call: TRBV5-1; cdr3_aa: CASSLAGGAGAEEQYF; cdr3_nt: TGCGCCAGCAGCTTGGCGGGAGGAGCGGGGGCTGAGGAGCAGTACTTC
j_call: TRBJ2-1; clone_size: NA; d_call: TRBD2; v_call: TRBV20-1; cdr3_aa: CSARSSGSSYNEQFF; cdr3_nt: TGCAGTGCTAGATCAAGCGGGAGCTCCTACAATGAGCAGTTCTTC
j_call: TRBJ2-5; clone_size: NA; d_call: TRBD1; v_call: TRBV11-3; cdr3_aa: CASRLYRGEETQYF; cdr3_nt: TGTGCCAGCAGGCTCTACAGGGGTGAAGAGACCCAGTACTTC
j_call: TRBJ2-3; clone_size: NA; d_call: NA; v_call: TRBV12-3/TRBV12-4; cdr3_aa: CASSPSRAFTDTQYF; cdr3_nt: TGTGCCAGCAGCCCCTCCAGGGCCTTCACAGATACGCAGTATTTT